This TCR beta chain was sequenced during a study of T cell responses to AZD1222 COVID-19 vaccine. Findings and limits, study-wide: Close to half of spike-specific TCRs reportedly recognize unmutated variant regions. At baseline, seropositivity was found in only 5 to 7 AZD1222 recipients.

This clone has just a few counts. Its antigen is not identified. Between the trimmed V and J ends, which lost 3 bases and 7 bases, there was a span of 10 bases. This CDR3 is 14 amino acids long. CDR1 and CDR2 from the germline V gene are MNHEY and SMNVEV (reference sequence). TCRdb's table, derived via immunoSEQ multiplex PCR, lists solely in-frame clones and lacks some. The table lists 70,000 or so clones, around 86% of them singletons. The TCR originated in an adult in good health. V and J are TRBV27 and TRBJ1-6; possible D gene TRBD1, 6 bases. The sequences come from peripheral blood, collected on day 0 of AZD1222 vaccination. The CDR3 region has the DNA TGTGCCAGCAGTTTCAGGGGTCCGAATTCACCCCTCCACTTT. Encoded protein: CASSFRGPNSPLHF.